This is a list of T cell receptor beta chains from one sample in a study of CD8+ T cells in alopecia areata. The repertoire was sequenced with immunoSEQ multiplex PCR; TCRdb's copy has only in-frame clones and lacks some. Of about 200,000 clones listed, about three fifths are singletons. Sequences were derived from CD4+ T cells sorted from blood, sampled at week 4, from a patient treated with tofacitinib. Receptors were obtained from a human donor with alopecia areata. CDR3s include the opening cysteine and the closing phenylalanine or tryptophan. The D gene is left open where the match is weak. Some rows have no size entry. The others give once, few or many, or a class for an expanded clone.

-	TRBJ2-7	TRBV7-6	few	CASSLSDYEQYF	TGTGCCAGCAGCTTATCAGACTACGAGCAGTACTTC
-	TRBJ2-6	TRBV5-1	-	CASEEGSGANVLTF	TGCGCCAGCGAAGAAGGTTCTGGGGCCAACGTCCTGACTTTC
-	TRBJ1-2	TRBV4-3	once	CASSQVVGYGKANYGYTF	TGCGCCAGCAGCCAAGTGGTCGGTTACGGGAAAGCTAACTATGGCTACACCTTC
-	TRBJ2-1	TRBV23-1	many	CASIHVVAGEQFF	TGCGCCAGCATTCACGTCGTGGCTGGTGAGCAGTTCTTC
-	TRBJ1-2	TRBV6-6	-	CASSDGRNYGYTF	TGTGCCAGCTCAGATGGGAGAAACTATGGCTACACCTTC
TRBD1	TRBJ1-1	TRBV25-1	-	CATQRPGQGNAFF	TGTGCCACCCAGAGACCGGGACAGGGTAATGCTTTCTTT
-	TRBJ2-3	TRBV15	few	CATAPDFLRDTQYF	TGTGCCACAGCGCCGGACTTCTTAAGGGATACGCAGTATTTT
-	TRBJ2-5	TRBV29-1	-	CSVGGRTKETQYF	TGCAGCGTGGGGGGACGGACTAAAGAGACCCAGTACTTC
TRBD1	TRBJ2-1	TRBV7-2	-	CASSLGQGALDEQFF	TGTGCCAGCAGCTTGGGACAGGGGGCTTTAGATGAGCAGTTCTTC
-	TRBJ1-2	TRBV27	-	CASSLSFGEGVLLYGYTF	TGTGCCAGCAGTTTATCGTTTGGAGAGGGGGTTCTCCTTTATGGCTACACCTTC
TRBD1	TRBJ1-1	TRBV4-3	-	CASTRGQGTTEAFF	TGCGCCAGCACCAGGGGACAGGGTACCACTGAAGCTTTCTTT
TRBD1	TRBJ1-2	TRBV10-3	few	CAISDRQGGGYTF	TGTGCCATCAGTGACCGACAGGGAGGTGGCTACACCTTC